This T cell receptor beta chain derives from a study of CD8 T cells in Susac syndrome. The CDR3 loop spans 17 amino acids. CDR1 and CDR2 from the germline V gene are LGHDT and YNNKEL (reference sequence). V was trimmed by 0 bases and J by 0 bases, leaving 13 bases between them. RNA totalling roughly 0.45 to 1 ug underwent reverse transcription with random hexamers. TCRdb analysed the immunoSEQ multiplex PCR reads with MiXCR anew, one entry per CDR3 protein. The sample includes 230,000 or so distinct CDR3 sequences, roughly 96% seen only once; the top ten take 0.085% to 0.1%. The rearrangement joins TRBV3-1 to TRBJ2-3; no clear D. The sequence was collected from a human donor with multiple sclerosis. The material sequenced was CD4+ T cells from PBMCs. CDR3 nucleotide sequence: TGTGCCAGCAGCCAAGACCTCGTAAAGGCTAGCACAGATACGCAGTATTTT. Translated: CASSQDLVKASTDTQYF.